The clone carrying this TCR beta chain has more than one count but fewer than ten. The data derive from a study of T cells in Graves' hyperthyroidism and ophthalmopathy. Diagnoses rested on clinical symptoms, serum thyroxine and TRAb, thyroid ultrasound and orbital computed tomography. The CDR3 runs to 13 residues. Trimming cost V 6 bases and J 1 base, with 11 bases left between them. Per the germline V gene, CDR1 is DFQATT and CDR2 is SNEGSKA (reference sequence). RNA transcripts served as the template for amplifying TCR beta CDR3 regions. In the first-round RT-PCR of the TCR CDR3, the HTBI primer set was used. TCRdb itself ran the multiplex PCR reads through MiXCR, one entry per CDR3 protein. The data contain more than 500,000 distinct CDR3 sequences, 15% to 20% of them singletons.

The chain has TRBV20-1 and TRBJ2-3; D gene unclear. The source is a woman in her 30s with Graves' ophthalmopathy. Specimen: blood. The CDR3 region has the DNA TGCAGTGCGCACAGCCGGGGCACAGATACGCAGTATTTT. Translating it yields CSAHSRGTDTQYF.